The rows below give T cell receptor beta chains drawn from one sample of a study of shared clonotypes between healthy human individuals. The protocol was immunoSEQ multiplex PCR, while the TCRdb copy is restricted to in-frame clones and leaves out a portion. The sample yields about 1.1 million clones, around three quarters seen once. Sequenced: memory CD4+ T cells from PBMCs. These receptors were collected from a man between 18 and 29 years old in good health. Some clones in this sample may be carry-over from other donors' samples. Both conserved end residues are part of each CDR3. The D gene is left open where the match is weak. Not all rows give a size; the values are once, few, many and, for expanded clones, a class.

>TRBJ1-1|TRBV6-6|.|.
CASSGSGTEAFF
TGTGCCAGCAGCGGATCGGGAACTGAAGCTTTCTTT
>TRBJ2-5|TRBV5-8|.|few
CASSFRVGNGETQYF
TGTGCCAGCAGCTTTCGGGTTGGGAACGGAGAGACCCAGTACTTC
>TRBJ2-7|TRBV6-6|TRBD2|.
CASSYSGAGGLGEQYF
TGTGCCAGCAGTTACTCGGGGGCGGGAGGACTTGGCGAGCAGTACTTC
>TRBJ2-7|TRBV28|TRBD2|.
CASSSYPPGLAGVRREQYF
TGTGCCAGCAGTTCTTATCCACCGGGACTAGCGGGAGTTAGGCGCGAGCAGTACTTC
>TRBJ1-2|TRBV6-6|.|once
CASSYASLAGYTF
TGTGCCAGCAGTTACGCTTCCCTGGCTGGCTACACCTTC
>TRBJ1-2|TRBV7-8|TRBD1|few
CASSLASGTGYGYTF
TGTGCCAGCAGCCTAGCGTCCGGGACAGGTTATGGCTACACCTTC
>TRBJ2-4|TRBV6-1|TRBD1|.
CASSEGQGSIQYF
TGTGCCAGCAGCGAGGGACAGGGTAGCATTCAGTACTTC
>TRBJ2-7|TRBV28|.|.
CASSPAGTYEQYF
TGTGCCAGCAGCCCCGCCGGTACCTACGAGCAGTACTTC
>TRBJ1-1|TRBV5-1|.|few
CASSVGEGTEAFF
TGCGCCAGCAGCGTAGGGGAGGGCACTGAAGCTTTCTTT
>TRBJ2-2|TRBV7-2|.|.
CASTGTVGELFF
TGTGCCAGCACCGGGACCGTCGGGGAGCTGTTTTTT
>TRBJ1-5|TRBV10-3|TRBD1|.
CATEQGSNQPQHF
TGTGCCACCGAACAGGGGAGCAATCAGCCCCAGCATTTT
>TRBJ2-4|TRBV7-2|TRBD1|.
CASRDRGYIQYF
TGTGCCAGCAGGGACAGGGGATACATTCAGTACTTC
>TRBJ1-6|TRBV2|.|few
CASRREGVPTLHF
TGTGCCAGCAGGAGAGAGGGTGTCCCGACCCTCCACTTT
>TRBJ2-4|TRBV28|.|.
CASKGDLDIQYF
TGTGCCAGTAAAGGGGATTTGGACATTCAGTACTTC
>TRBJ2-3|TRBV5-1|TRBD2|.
CASSELAGATDTQYF
TGCGCCAGCAGCGAACTAGCGGGAGCGACAGATACGCAGTATTTT
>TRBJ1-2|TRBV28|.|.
CASLDGGRDYGYTF
TGTGCCAGTTTAGACGGGGGGCGCGACTATGGCTACACCTTC
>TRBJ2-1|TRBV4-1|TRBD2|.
CASSLGTSGTRDNEQFF
TGCGCCAGCAGCCTGGGGACTAGCGGGACCCGGGACAATGAGCAGTTCTTC
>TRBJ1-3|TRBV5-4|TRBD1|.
CASSLDRAFSGNTIYF
TGTGCCAGCAGCTTAGACAGGGCCTTCTCTGGAAACACCATATATTTT
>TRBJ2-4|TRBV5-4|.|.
CASSLRGDIQYF
TGTGCCAGCAGCTTGAGAGGAGACATTCAGTACTTC
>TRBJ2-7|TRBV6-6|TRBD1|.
CASRQTGTGAYEQYF
TGTGCCAGCAGACAGACCGGGACAGGGGCCTACGAGCAGTACTTC
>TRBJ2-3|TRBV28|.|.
CASSLFGRRSTDTQYF
TGTGCCAGCAGTTTATTCGGCCGACGTAGCACAGATACGCAGTATTTT
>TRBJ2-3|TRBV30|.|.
CAWSFRTDTQYF
TGTGCCTGGAGTTTTAGAACAGATACGCAGTATTTT
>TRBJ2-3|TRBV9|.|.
CASSPGQPTDTQYF
TGTGCCAGCAGCCCCGGACAGCCCACAGATACGCAGTATTTT
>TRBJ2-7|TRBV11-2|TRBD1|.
CASSSHQGAGETYEQYF
TGTGCCAGCAGCTCTCACCAGGGGGCTGGTGAAACCTACGAGCAGTACTTC
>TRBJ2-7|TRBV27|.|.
CASSFRKGQYEQYF
TGTGCCAGCAGTTTTCGGAAGGGTCAGTACGAGCAGTACTTC
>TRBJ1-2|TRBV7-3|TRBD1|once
CASSSTGTGVYGYTF
TGTGCCAGCAGCTCCACCGGGACAGGGGTCTATGGCTACACCTTC
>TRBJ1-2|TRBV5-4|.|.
CASSLVAHYGYTF
TGTGCCAGCAGCTTGGTAGCTCATTATGGCTACACCTTC
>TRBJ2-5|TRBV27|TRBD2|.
CASSLRAQSAGVETQYF
TGTGCCAGCAGTTTGAGGGCCCAATCCGCGGGGGTAGAGACCCAGTACTTC
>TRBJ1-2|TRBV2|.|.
CASSDTGLYGYTF
TGTGCCAGCAGTGACACAGGGTTATATGGCTACACCTTC
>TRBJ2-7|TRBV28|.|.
CASSLPQGRDEQYF
TGTGCCAGCAGTTTACCCCAGGGAAGGGACGAGCAGTACTTC
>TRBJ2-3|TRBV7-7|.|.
CASSTGTGLSDTQYF
TGTGCCAGCAGCACCGGGACCGGCCTCTCAGATACGCAGTATTTT
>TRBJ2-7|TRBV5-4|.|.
CASSSWPSYEQYF
TGTGCCAGCAGCTCTTGGCCCTCCTACGAGCAGTACTTC
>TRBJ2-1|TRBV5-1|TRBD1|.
CASRTLPTGADEQFF
TGCGCCAGCAGGACGCTACCTACAGGGGCTGATGAGCAGTTCTTC
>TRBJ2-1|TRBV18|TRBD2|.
CASSPVASGYNEQFF
TGTGCCAGCTCACCAGTGGCTAGCGGGTACAATGAGCAGTTCTTC
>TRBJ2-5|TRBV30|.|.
CAWNNEVVQYF
TGTGCCTGGAATAACGAGGTCGTCCAGTACTTC
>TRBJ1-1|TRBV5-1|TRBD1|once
CASSLGGQGAGATEAFF
TGCGCCAGCAGCTTGGGTGGACAGGGGGCCGGAGCCACTGAAGCTTTCTTT
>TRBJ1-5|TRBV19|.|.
CASSTFGQGYSNQPQHF
TGTGCCAGTAGTACCTTTGGTCAGGGATATAGCAATCAGCCCCAGCATTTT
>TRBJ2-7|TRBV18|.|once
CASCAGQEYEQYF
TGTGCCAGCTGCGCCGGTCAAGAATACGAGCAGTACTTC
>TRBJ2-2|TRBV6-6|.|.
CASSYGRDTGELFF
TGTGCCAGCAGTTACGGGCGCGACACCGGGGAGCTGTTTTTT
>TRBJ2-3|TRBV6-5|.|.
CASSYGAGRRTDTQYF
TGTGCCAGCAGTTACGGCGCAGGGCGACGCACAGATACGCAGTATTTT
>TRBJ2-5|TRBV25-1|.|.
CASSEMAALQETQYF
TGTGCCAGCAGTGAAATGGCGGCCTTACAAGAGACCCAGTACTTC
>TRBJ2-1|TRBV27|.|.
CASSLDRAGMYEQFF
TGTGCCAGCAGTTTGGATAGGGCGGGAATGTATGAGCAGTTCTTC
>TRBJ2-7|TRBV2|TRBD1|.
CASRGTGTWGEQYF
TGTGCCAGCAGGGGGACAGGAACTTGGGGCGAGCAGTACTTC
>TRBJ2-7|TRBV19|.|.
CASSIRLGRTYEQYF
TGTGCCAGTAGTATTCGCCTGGGCAGGACCTACGAGCAGTACTTC
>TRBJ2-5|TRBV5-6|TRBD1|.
CASSLGGQGGRETQYF
TGTGCCAGCAGCCTCGGGGGACAGGGCGGACGAGAGACCCAGTACTTC
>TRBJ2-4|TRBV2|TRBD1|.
CASSGPGQGARGNIQYF
TGTGCCAGCAGTGGACCGGGACAGGGGGCGCGGGGAAACATTCAGTACTTC
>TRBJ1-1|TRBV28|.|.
CASSTRGGVNTEAFF
TGTGCCAGCAGTACAAGAGGAGGAGTGAACACTGAAGCTTTCTTT
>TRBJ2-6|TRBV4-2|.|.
CASSQATRVDSGANVLTF
TGTGCCAGCAGCCAAGCTACCAGGGTCGACTCTGGGGCCAACGTCCTGACTTTC